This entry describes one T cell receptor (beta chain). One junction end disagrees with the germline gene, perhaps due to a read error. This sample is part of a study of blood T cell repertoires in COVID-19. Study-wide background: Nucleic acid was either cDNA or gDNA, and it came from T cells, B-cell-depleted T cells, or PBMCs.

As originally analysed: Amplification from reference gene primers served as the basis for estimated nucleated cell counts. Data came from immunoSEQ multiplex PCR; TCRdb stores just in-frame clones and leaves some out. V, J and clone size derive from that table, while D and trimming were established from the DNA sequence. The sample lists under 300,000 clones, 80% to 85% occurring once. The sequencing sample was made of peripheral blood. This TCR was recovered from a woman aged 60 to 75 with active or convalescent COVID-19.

DNA of the CDR3: TGTGCCACCAGGATGGGACAGGCTGCTGGGAACACCATATATTTT. This gives the protein CATRMGQAAGNTIYF. The chain combines TRBV19 with TRBJ1-3; 8 nucleotides agree with TRBD1. Germline V CDR1 and CDR2: LNHDA, SQIVND (reference sequence). The CDR3 is made up of 15 amino acids.